These 18 T cell receptor beta chains originate from one sample sequenced in a study of cytomegalovirus exposure and HLA in healthy donors. Both 60 Vbeta primers and 13 Jbeta primers went into the PCR. TCRdb's copy holds only in-frame clones and misses some; the assay was immunoSEQ multiplex PCR. Among roughly 250,000 clones listed, approximately 70% were seen once. What was sequenced was PBMCs. Receptors originate from a female donor in good health and CMV-seronegative.

V usage is TRBV7-9 and J usage is TRBJ2-1; D is uncertain. This CDR3 has 13 residues. The germline V gene has CDR1 SEHNR and CDR2 FQNEAQ (reference sequence). V shed 0 bases and J shed 9 bases, with 9 bases lying between them. The chain's CDR3 is CASSLAAKSEQFF. The CDR3 nucleotides read TGTGCCAGCAGCTTAGCGGCCAAATCTGAGCAGTTCTTC.

The chain links TRBV2 to TRBJ1-3; TRBD1 is a possible D gene (5 bases). This CDR3 spans 15 amino acids. The V gene lost 3 bases and the J gene lost 2 bases, with 11 bases spanning the gap. Per the germline V gene, CDR1 is SNHLY and CDR2 is FYNNEI. The CDR3 DNA sequence: TGTGCCAGCAGTGATGAGGGACTGCCTGGAAACACCATATATTTT. Amino acid sequence: CASSDEGLPGNTIYF.

The chain is built from TRBV7-2 and TRBJ2-7, with 10 bases aligning to TRBD2. This CDR3 spans 16 amino acids. The V segment lost 4 bases and the J segment 2 bases; nucleotides outside the gene matches: 8. CDR1 is SGHTA, CDR2 FQGNSA, per germline. DNA of the CDR3: TGTGCCAGCAGCTCCGAGGGACTAGCGCCTCCCTACGAGCAGTACTTC. It is translated as CASSSEGLAPPYEQYF.

The chain combines TRBV11-1 with TRBJ2-2; TRBD1 is a possible D gene (5 bases). The CDR3 is 14 residues long. Trimming cost V 2 bases and J 6 bases, with 10 bases left between them. The germline CDR1 and CDR2 sequences are SGHAT and FQDESV (reference sequence). Here the CDR3 DNA reads TGTGCCAGCAGCTTACAGGGTATGGCCGGGGAGCTGTTTTTT. Amino acids: CASSLQGMAGELFF. Complete variable domain (other parts from reference TRBV11-1 and TRBJ2-2): EAEVAQSPRYKITEKSQAVAFWCDPISGHATLYWYRQILGQGPELLVQFQDESVVDDSQLPKDRFSAERLKGVDSTLKIQPAELGDSAMYLCASSLQGMAGELFFGEGSRLTVL.

The chain is built from TRBV2 and TRBJ2-2, with 10 bases aligning to TRBD2. Germline CDR1 SNHLY, CDR2 FYNNEI. V was clipped by 5 bases and J by 3 bases; unmatched bases: 6. The CDR3 runs 16 residues. CDR3 loop: CASSPSGSFDTGELFF. CDR3 nucleotides: TGTGCCAGCAGTCCTAGCGGGAGTTTCGACACCGGGGAGCTGTTTTTT.

The J gene is TRBJ2-5, the V gene TRBV15, with 10 bases that match TRBD1. This CDR3 spans 13 amino acids. CDR1 and CDR2 (germline): LNHNV, YYDKDF (reference sequence). The V segment lost 8 bases and the J segment 4 bases; nucleotides outside the gene matches: 4. The CDR3 DNA follows: TGTGCCACCCTGGGACAGGGGTTAGAGACCCAGTACTTC. It yields the protein CATLGQGLETQYF.

There are a few counts of this clone. The chain employs TRBV5-1 and TRBJ2-7; the match to TRBD1 covers 9 bases. The germline gives CDR1 SGHRS, CDR2 YFSETQ. The CDR3 length is 15 residues. The ends lost 0 bases at V and 6 bases at J; junction bases unmatched: 7. The CDR3 DNA reads TGCGCCAGCAGCTTGGAGGGACAGGGTTTTACCGAGCAGTACTTC. It is translated as CASSLEGQGFTEQYF. The full variable domain, in which reference TRBV5-1 and TRBJ2-7 provide the parts outside the CDR3, is KAGVTQTPRYLIKTRGQQVTLSCSPISGHRSVSWYQQTPGQGLQFLFEYFSETQRNKGNFPGRFSGRQFSNSRSEMNVSTLELGDSALYLCASSLEGQGFTEQYFGPGTRLTVT.

Only a few counts were recorded for this clone. The gene calls are TRBV4-1 and TRBJ1-6; D remains ambiguous. Trimming stripped 1 base from V and 9 bases from J, with 10 bases between. CDR1 and CDR2 (germline): MGHRA, YSYEKL. This CDR3 has 14 residues. The CDR3: CASSQVGQASPLHF. The CDR3 nucleotides are TGCGCCAGCAGCCAAGTGGGTCAGGCTTCACCCCTCCACTTT.

The chain uses TRBV7-9 and TRBJ2-7; no firm D call. The CDR3 length is 13 residues. The germline gives CDR1 SEHNR, CDR2 FQNEAQ (reference sequence). The V end was cut by 0 bases, the J end by 3 bases, with 6 bases between. The DNA for the CDR3 is TGTGCCAGCAGCTTAGCTAGCTACTACGAGCAGTACTTC. Translated: CASSLASYYEQYF.

Worth noting for this clone: This same CDR3 is encoded by further DNA sequences in the sample. This chain joins TRBV2 and TRBJ2-5, with 7 bases identical to TRBD1. This CDR3 is 12 amino acids long. Germline trimming cut 4 bases from V and 5 bases from J; bases unmatched to any gene: 1. In germline, CDR1 is SNHLY, CDR2 FYNNEI. CDR3 loop: CASSGGGETQYF. CDR3 nucleotide sequence: TGTGCCAGCAGTGGAGGGGGCGAGACCCAGTACTTC.

J is TRBJ2-1 and V is TRBV15; 9 bases are shared with TRBD2. Germline V CDR1 and CDR2: LNHNV, YYDKDF (reference sequence). Germline trimming cut 8 bases from V and 4 bases from J; bases unmatched to any gene: 6. This CDR3 contains 14 residues. CDR3 amino acids: CATRRTSEYNEQFF. The CDR3 DNA follows: TGTGCCACCCGCCGGACTAGCGAGTACAATGAGCAGTTCTTC.

Only a few counts were recorded for this clone. The chain uses TRBV6-4 and TRBJ1-5; D possibly corresponds to TRBD1 (5 bases). V shed 3 bases and J shed 6 bases, with 12 bases lying between them. Germline V CDR1 and CDR2: MRHNA, SNTAGT. The CDR3 runs 14 residues. Here the CDR3 reads CASSEQGGFQPQHF. In DNA form, the CDR3 reads TGTGCCAGCAGTGAGCAGGGTGGGTTTCAGCCCCAGCATTTT.

The CDR3 bases are TGTGCCAGCAGTTTAACATCCCTCGGGACTGAAGCTTTCTTT. Translated: CASSLTSLGTEAFF. The chain uses TRBV27 and TRBJ1-1; D uncertain. The CDR3 contains 14 residues. Trimming shortened V by 2 bases and J by 5 bases, and 12 bases separated the two germline ends. Germline assignment: CDR1 MNHEY and CDR2 SMNVEV (reference sequence).

This chain connects TRBV28 to TRBJ1-1; TRBD1 agrees at 8 bases. V was pared by 3 bases and J by 6 bases, with 6 bases of the junction left unmatched. The length of the CDR3 is 14 residues. In germline, CDR1 is MDHEN, CDR2 SYDVKM. The CDR3 DNA reads TGTGCCAGCAGTTTTCACAGGGGGAGGCCTGAAGCTTTCTTT. Its protein product is CASSFHRGRPEAFF.

The chain couples TRBV4-1 to TRBJ1-1, with 7 bases lining up with TRBD1. V lost 5 bases and J lost 1; bases outside the gene matches: 7. CDR3 length: 15 residues. From germline, CDR1 is MGHRA and CDR2 YSYEKL. In DNA form, the CDR3 reads TGCGCCAGCAGCGACCTCCGGGACAGGAACACTGAAGCTTTCTTT. Translation: CASSDLRDRNTEAFF.

V and J are TRBV28 and TRBJ2-7; 7 nucleotides line up with TRBD2. Germline loops: CDR1 MDHEN, CDR2 SYDVKM. The V and J ends lost 3 bases and 7 bases, in that order; junction bases with no gene match: 3. This CDR3 comprises 12 residues. For the CDR3, the DNA is TGTGCCAGCAGTTTTCTGGGGGGGGAGCAGTACTTC. Translating it yields CASSFLGGEQYF.

J is TRBJ2-7 and V is TRBV6-6, with 9 nucleotides matching TRBD2. J was trimmed by 3 bases and V by 2 bases; bases with no gene match: 8. This CDR3 contains 16 residues. Germline CDR1 reads MNHNY; CDR2 reads SVGAGI (reference sequence). The CDR3 spells CASSYHMTSGSYEQYF. The CDR3 nucleotides read TGTGCCAGCAGTTACCACATGACTAGCGGAAGCTACGAGCAGTACTTC.

This chain joins TRBV5-1 and TRBJ1-2; 9 bases align to TRBD1. Germline loops: CDR1 SGHRS, CDR2 YFSETQ. There are 15 residues in the CDR3. The J segment lost 4 bases and the V segment lost 4 bases, leaving 8 bases of the junction unmatched. CDR3 coding DNA: TGCGCCAGCAGCCTTTGGGGACAGGGTCTCTATGGCTACACCTTC. It specifies CASSLWGQGLYGYTF.